This T cell receptor beta chain came from a study of T cell responses to AZD1222 COVID-19 vaccine. Study-wide findings and caveats: Donors were mostly white British, more females; clonal diversity possibly underestimated. Spike-specific TCR breadth and depth both grew after two AZD1222 doses.

The CDR3 is 13 amino acids. The germline gives CDR1 MNHEY, CDR2 SMNVEV (reference sequence). The ends lost 5 bases at V and 5 bases at J; junction bases unmatched: 5. Repertoires were generated with immunoSEQ multiplex PCR, while TCRdb's copy carries only in-frame clones and drops some. The data hold more than 120,000 clones, with about 82% observed a single time. On this clone: No antigen is known for it.

The material sequenced was peripheral blood, taken 28 days after the second AZD1222 dose. The chain recombines TRBV27 with TRBJ2-5, with TRBD1 matching over 7 bases. The clonotype was recovered from an adult who received the AZD1222 COVID-19 vaccine. This CDR3 reads CASSPDRAETQYF. The CDR3 bases are TGTGCCAGCAGTCCCGACAGGGCGGAGACCCAGTACTTC.